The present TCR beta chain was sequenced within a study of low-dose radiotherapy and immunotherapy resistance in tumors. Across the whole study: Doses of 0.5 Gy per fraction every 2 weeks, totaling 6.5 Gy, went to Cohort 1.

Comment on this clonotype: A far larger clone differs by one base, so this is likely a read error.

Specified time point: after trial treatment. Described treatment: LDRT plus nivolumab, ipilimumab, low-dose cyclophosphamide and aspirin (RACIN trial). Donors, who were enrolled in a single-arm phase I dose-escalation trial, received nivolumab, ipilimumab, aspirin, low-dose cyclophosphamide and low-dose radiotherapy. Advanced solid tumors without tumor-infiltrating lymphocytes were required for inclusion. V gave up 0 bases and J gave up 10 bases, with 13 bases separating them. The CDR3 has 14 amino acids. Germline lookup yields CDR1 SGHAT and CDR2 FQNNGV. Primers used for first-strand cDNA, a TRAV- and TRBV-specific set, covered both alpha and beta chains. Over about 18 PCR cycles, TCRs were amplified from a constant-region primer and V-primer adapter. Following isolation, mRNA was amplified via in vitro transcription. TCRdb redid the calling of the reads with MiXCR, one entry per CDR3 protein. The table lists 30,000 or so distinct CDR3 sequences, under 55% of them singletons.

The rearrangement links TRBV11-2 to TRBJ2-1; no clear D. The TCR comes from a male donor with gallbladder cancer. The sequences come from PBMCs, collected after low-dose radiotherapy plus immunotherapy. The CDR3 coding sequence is TGTGCCAGCAGCTTAGAGCCGAGCTCCTACGAGCAGTTCTTC. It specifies CASSLEPSSYEQFF.